This paragraph reports one T cell receptor beta chain. This clone was detected a few times. Its binding antigen is unknown. Per-base qualities were not stored, and no clone one base away is much larger. The cohort consisted of 650 to 700 healthy bone marrow donors. At the time of sampling, every cohort member was nominally healthy, though immune exposures that went unrecorded were likely present. The donor tested CMV seronegative and was one of the 352 seronegative cohort members. Each donor provided a peripheral blood sample, and peripheral blood mononuclear cells were used for TCR beta sequencing. Genomic DNA was extracted from the blood cell samples with the Qiagen DNeasy Blood Extraction Kit. These data come from a study of cytomegalovirus exposure and HLA in healthy donors listed by TCRdb under 2017. For the wider study: In an earlier analysis of under 750 of the donors, 276 Gb of sequence data and 100 million or so unique TCR beta sequences from about 179 million T cells were reported. Roughly 300 gigabases of sequencing data and approximately 85 million unique TCR sequences were included in an early release covering roughly 700 HLA-typed donors. Among the approximately 420 genotyped donors, around 79% belonged to the genetic ancestry cluster associated with self-reported Caucasian donors. The study aimed to test whether signatures of past pathogen exposure could be identified by cataloging public T cell receptors. The study used immunosequencing to profile the T cell repertoires of several hundred subjects and linked those repertoires to cytomegalovirus serostatus. Along with the roughly 710-subject first cohort, a separate validation cohort of 120 different subjects was used. To predict cytomegalovirus infection status, the study brought together high-throughput TCR immunosequencing, statistical association of individual TCRs with disease status, and machine learning. A later analysis re-analyzed previously published TCR beta repertoires from approximately 700 donors and added high-resolution HLA genotyping to study TCR occurrence patterns. Rather than using new phenotypic data, the later analysis identified candidate immune exposures from TCR beta sequences and from how often those sequences occurred across donors. An earlier analysis of approximately 500 of the donors applied high-throughput TCR beta sequencing to assess whether each TCR beta V gene segment acted as functional or pseudogenic. Alongside the repertoire data, information on donor age, sex, ethnicity and CMV serostatus was compiled. A later genetic analysis used genome-wide SNP genotypes for about 60% of the roughly 700 donors, treating that subset as a discovery cohort. Every discovery cohort repertoire had been produced on one sequencing platform. HLA typing covered class I and class II loci at four-digit resolution. The number of donors typed differed by locus, with about 629-630 for A, B, C, DRB1 and DQB1, about 500 for DQA1, over 600 for DPA1, and roughly 450 for DPB1. Because of strong linkage in the cohort, roughly five DR-DQ haplotypes were treated as single units for association and clustering. Among about 390 genotyped donors of the cohort, an average of approximately 250,000 unique TCR beta nucleotide sequences were sequenced per donor, roughly 20% of them non-productive. The paper as a whole reports these results and caveats: The presence/absence analyses assumed that sequencing depth was roughly uniform across donors, and that assumption may not be true. In this cohort, only TCR beta chains were sequenced, and detectable features were limited by the absence of alpha or paired-chain data. The authors suggested that the approach could potentially be extended to other disease states and immunological phenotypes. A later analysis found that TCR association rates varied across HLA loci, with DRB1 alleles showing the most associated TCRs and HLA-C alleles the fewest. A cluster of highly shared sequence variants was judged likely to be a technical artifact of the sequencing pipeline. V-gene and J-gene trimming of TCR beta chains was associated with a missense DCLRE1C variant in a later genetic analysis, and the association was replicated in an independent cohort. Most CMV-associated TCR beta chains appeared to be HLA-restricted in a later analysis, and the HLA associations seemed to be driven largely by CMV exposure. Linkage disequilibrium might explain the correlated functional status among segregating V segments, but an unknown experimental factor could not be ruled out. Some IMGT-functional V segments, including TRBV6-2 and TRBV6-3, could not be told apart with the 87-base-pair reads, so those segments were excluded. Broadly in line with IMGT annotations, most TCR beta V segments showed up in productive rearrangements about 87% or about 30% of the time in an earlier analysis of several hundred of the donors. Compared with the approximately 670-donor mean, donors in an Asian-associated ancestry cluster had fewer N-insertions in productive TCRs, according to a later genetic analysis. A later analysis reported that several top co-occurrence clusters appeared linked to parvovirus B19, influenza, CMV and Epstein-Barr virus. The only immune exposure information available for the cohort was CMV serostatus. Because HLA typing was unavailable for some donors at each locus, only the typed subset was used in association tests. The study listed 170 or so TCR beta chains as associated with cytomegalovirus. Most TCR sequences were observed very rarely across donors, whereas some public TCRs were present in many individuals. Some 16 rarely observed V segments, including chromosome 9 orphons, were excluded from the earlier analysis of some 590 of the donors because counts were too low. A further reported finding was that TCR beta sequences accurately predicted the HLA-A and HLA-B alleles for most subjects in the first cohort. In a later analysis, HLA-associated TCR beta chains were found to be more clonally expanded and to have lower generation probabilities than equally common non-associated chains. In vitro tests confirmed that a few of the cytomegalovirus-associated TCR beta chains recognize cytomegalovirus antigens. When HLA alleles, especially DR and DQ, strongly co-occurred, attributing TCR associations to individual alleles was difficult. A later analysis associated 16,951 TCR beta sequences with specific HLA alleles at a false discovery rate of 0.05. In both the original and validation cohorts, the classifier was reported to diagnose cytomegalovirus status with high specificity and sensitivity.

Library method: the immunoSEQ multiplex PCR assay. For the multiplex PCR, a mixture combining 60 forward primers for TCR Vbeta segments and 13 reverse primers for TCR Jbeta segments was used. The CDR3 region of rearranged TCR beta genes was amplified from genomic DNA with a multiplex PCR assay. On the Illumina HiSeq System, the amplified TCR beta libraries were sequenced as 87-base-pair reads. The paper's processing steps were these. In a later analysis, some 80 million unique TCR beta chains were counted across the 650 to 750 repertoires, and around 10 million of these chains were shared by at least two donors. Raw reads were error-corrected and collapsed into unique sequences by a nearest-neighbor algorithm in which closely related sequences were merged to remove PCR and sequencing errors. V, D and J gene segments were assigned by aligning CDR3 sequences to IMGT reference sequences. Each retained sequence needed at least a six-nucleotide match to both a V gene segment and a J gene segment. A rearrangement was called productive if the CDR3 had no stop codons and remained in frame with V and J, and every other rearrangement was called non-productive. Following IMGT convention, CDR3 was defined as the stretch from the second conserved V-encoded cysteine up to the conserved J-encoded phenylalanine. The earlier analysis of 587 of the donors excluded sequences that lacked an unambiguous match to a single V gene segment. In an earlier analysis of approximately 590 of the donors, V segments were called functional above 56.7% productive rearrangements and were called segregating when the between-donor standard deviation exceeded 5%. A statistical classification framework was built to diagnose cytomegalovirus status from the catalog of TCR beta chain sequences. A later analysis assigned V and J genes by comparing TCR nucleotide sequences with IMGT/GENE-DB human TR gene sequences. Using the TCRdist pipeline, a later analysis assigned CDR3 sequences along with most-parsimonious VDJ recombination scenarios. In a later analysis, each TCR beta chain was defined by its CDR3 amino acid sequence together with its V-gene family, and reads lacking a unique V-gene family were excluded. As a way to deal with suspected cross-contamination and a sequencing artifact, a later analysis dropped nearly 600 nucleotide sequences that were highly shared and had low generation probability. In a later analysis, a clonal expansion index for each public chain was calculated from normalized within-repertoire ranks of inferred template counts. A later analysis computed generation probabilities with a VDJ recombination model fitted to out-of-frame rearrangements, and checked the results against IGoR. In a later analysis, TCR-TCR, TCR-HLA and TCR-CMV co-occurrence was scored with hypergeometric tests, and a repertoire-size bias correction was applied to TCR pairs. False discovery rates were estimated in a later analysis by permuting HLA or CMV assignments 20 times. In a later analysis, co-occurring TCRs were grouped with DBSCAN, and TCRdist sequence similarity was added when clustering was performed within HLA-allele-positive subsets. Repertoires with fewer than 30,000 or more than 120,000 public chains were left out of co-occurrence clustering, as were a handful of repertoires with anomalous nucleotide sharing. This is the immuneACCESS table as TCRdb keeps it, with only in-frame sequences that have V and J called. A part of the clones is gone; compared with another copy, unresolved V genes explain less than half, and the rest is unexplained. The DNA gave D and trimming, while V, J and clone size come from that table. The sample data list roughly 180,000 clones, and 80% to 85% of these were observed just once. The ten largest account for about 1% of the sample.

From V the trimming removes 3 bases and from J it removes 3 bases, while the gene matches leave 1 base of the junction unaccounted for. The CDR3 holds 13 amino acids from the cysteine to the phenylalanine. Here the CDR3 DNA is all that survives: 39 bases in frame from base 1. From the germline V gene, CDR1 is SQVTM and CDR2 is ANQGSEA. The clonotype was recovered from a man aged 25-45 years in good health and CMV-seronegative. Sequencing was performed on PBMCs. The chain is made from TRBV29-1 and TRBJ2-4, with 8 bases aligning to TRBD1. The bases read TGCAGCGTTGAGACAGGGGACAAAAACATTCAGTACTTC. Its amino acids are CSVETGDKNIQYF.